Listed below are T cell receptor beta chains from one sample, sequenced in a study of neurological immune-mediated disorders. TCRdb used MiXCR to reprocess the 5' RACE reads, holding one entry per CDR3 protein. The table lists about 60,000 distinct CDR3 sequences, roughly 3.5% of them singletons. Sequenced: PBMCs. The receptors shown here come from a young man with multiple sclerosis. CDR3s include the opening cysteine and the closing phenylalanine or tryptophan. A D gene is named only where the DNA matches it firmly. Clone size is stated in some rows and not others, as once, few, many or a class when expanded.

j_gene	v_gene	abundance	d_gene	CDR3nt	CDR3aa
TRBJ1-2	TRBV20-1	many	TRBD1	TGCAGTGCGCTAGACAGGGGGTGGAACTATGGCTACACCTTC	CSALDRGWNYGYTF
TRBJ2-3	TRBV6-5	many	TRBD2	TGTGCCAGCAGCCCACTAGCGGGGGCGCGTCCAGATACGCAGTATTTT	CASSPLAGARPDTQYF
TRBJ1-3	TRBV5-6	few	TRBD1	TGTGCCAGCAGCCCGACAGGGGGAAGTGTGTCGTCTCGGGTTGGAAACACCATATATTTT	CASSPTGGSVSSRVGNTIYF
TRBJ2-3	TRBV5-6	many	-	TGTGCCAGCAGCACAGGCACAGATACGCAGTATTTT	CASSTGTDTQYF
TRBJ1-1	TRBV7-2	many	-	TGTGCCAGCAGCTTAGACGCCAACAGGTGGAGCACTGAAGCTTTCTTT	CASSLDANRWSTEAFF
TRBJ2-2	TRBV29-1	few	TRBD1	TGCAGCGTTGTGTGGAACAGGGGGCTTGACGGGGAGCTGTTTTTT	CSVVWNRGLDGELFF
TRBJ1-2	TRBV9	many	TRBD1	TGTGCCAGCAGCTCACCCGGGACAGGGTTCTTAGGCTACACCTTC	CASSSPGTGFLGYTF
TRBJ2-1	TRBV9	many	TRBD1	TGTGCCAGCAGCGCCGGACAGGGAGAGTATGCGTACAATGAGCAGTTCTTC	CASSAGQGEYAYNEQFF
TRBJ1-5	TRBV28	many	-	TGTGCCATTCGGCCCGCCCGGGATCAGCCCCAGCATTTT	CAIRPARDQPQHF
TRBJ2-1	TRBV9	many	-	TGTGCCAGCAGCGTAGGTTCTGGGGGGACGAGATCCTACAATGAGCAGTTCTTC	CASSVGSGGTRSYNEQFF
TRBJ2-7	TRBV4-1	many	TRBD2	TGCGCCAGCAGCCAAGTACTAGCGTACGAGCAGTACTTC	CASSQVLAYEQYF
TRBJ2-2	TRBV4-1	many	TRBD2	TGCGCCAGCAGCCTTGGGACTAGCGTTACCGGGGAGCTGTTTTTT	CASSLGTSVTGELFF
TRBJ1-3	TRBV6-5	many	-	TGTGCCAGCAGTAACCGGGGGGGCCCGGTTTACACCATATATTTT	CASSNRGGPVYTIYF
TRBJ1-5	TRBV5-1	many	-	TGCGCCAGCAGCCAACAGGGATTGAGCAATCAGCCCCAGCATTTT	CASSQQGLSNQPQHF
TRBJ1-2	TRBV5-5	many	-	TGTGCCAGCAGCTTGGAAGGGTACCCTAACTATGGCTACACCTTC	CASSLEGYPNYGYTF
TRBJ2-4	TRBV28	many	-	TGTGCCAGCAGTTTGTTATTAAACATTCAGTACTTC	CASSLLLNIQYF
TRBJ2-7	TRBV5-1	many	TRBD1	TGCGCCAGCAGCCCGTCGACAGGGGCATTCTACGAGCAGTACTTC	CASSPSTGAFYEQYF
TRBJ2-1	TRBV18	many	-	TGTGCCAGCTCACCCACTAGTAATGAGCAGTTCTTC	CASSPTSNEQFF
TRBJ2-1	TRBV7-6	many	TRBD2	TGTGCCAGCAGCTTCGACCGTATAGCGGGAGAGAGAAACAATGAGCAGTTCTTC	CASSFDRIAGERNNEQFF
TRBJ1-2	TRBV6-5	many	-	TGTGCCAGCAGTTACGGCGTATTCACCAACTATGGCTACACCTTC	CASSYGVFTNYGYTF
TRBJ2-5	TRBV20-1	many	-	TGCAGTGCTAGAGTGGGGGGTTGGGGGACCCAGTACTTC	CSARVGGWGTQYF
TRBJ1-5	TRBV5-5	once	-	TGTGCCAGCAGCCAACGGGGGAATCAGCCCCAGCATTTT	CASSQRGNQPQHF
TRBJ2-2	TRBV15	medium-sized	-	TGTGCCACCAGCTTCAGGTCGGCGAACACCGGGGAGCTGTTTTTT	CATSFRSANTGELFF
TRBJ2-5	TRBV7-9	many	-	TGTGCCAGCAGCTTAGCCGGGAGCCAAGAGACCCAGTACTTC	CASSLAGSQETQYF
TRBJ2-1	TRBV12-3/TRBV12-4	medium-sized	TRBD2	TGTGCCAGCAGTCCGGGACTAGGAATCTACAATGAGCAGTTCTTC	CASSPGLGIYNEQFF
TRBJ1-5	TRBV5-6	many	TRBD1	TGTGCCAGCAGCCCACAGGGGACTCATCAGCCCCAGCATTTT	CASSPQGTHQPQHF
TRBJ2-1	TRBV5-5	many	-	TGTGCCAGCAGCTTGATAGGTGAGCAGTTCTTC	CASSLIGEQFF
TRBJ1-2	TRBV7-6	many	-	TGTGCCAGCAGCAAGAGGCAGAACGGCTATGGCTACACCTTC	CASSKRQNGYGYTF
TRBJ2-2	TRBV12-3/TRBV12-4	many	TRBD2	TGTGCCAGCAGTGAGCGGACTAGCGGGGGGCCCGGGGAGCTGTTTTTT	CASSERTSGGPGELFF
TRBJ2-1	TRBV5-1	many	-	TGCGCCAGCAGCTTGGACCCACATGAGCAGTTCTTC	CASSLDPHEQFF
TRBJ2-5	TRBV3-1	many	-	TGTGCCAGCAGCCCCTGGGGGGCCCGTGAGACCCAGTACTTC	CASSPWGARETQYF
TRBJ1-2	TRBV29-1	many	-	TGCAGCGTTGCCCCTAACTATGGCTACACCTTC	CSVAPNYGYTF
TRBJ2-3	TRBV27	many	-	TGTGCCAGCAGTTTATCCACTATCTCAGATACGCAGTATTTT	CASSLSTISDTQYF
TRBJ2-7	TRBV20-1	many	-	TGCAGTGCTAGTGCGCGACTGGGGGAGCAGTACTTC	CSASARLGEQYF
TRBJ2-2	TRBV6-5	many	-	TGTGCCAGCAGTTACTCGAGCGCAAATCAAAACACCGGGGAGCTGTTTTTT	CASSYSSANQNTGELFF
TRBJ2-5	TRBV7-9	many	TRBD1	TGTGCCAGCAACCACCCGACAGGGGGCCAAGAGACCCAGTACTTC	CASNHPTGGQETQYF
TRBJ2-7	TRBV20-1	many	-	TGCAGTGCCCACATGGCTACAGGGTCCTGGGACGAGCAGTACTTC	CSAHMATGSWDEQYF
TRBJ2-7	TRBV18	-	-	TGTGCCAGCTCACCTCAAGGGGGACTTTCCGGCTACGAGCAGTACTTC	CASSPQGGLSGYEQYF
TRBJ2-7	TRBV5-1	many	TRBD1	TGCGCCAGCAGCTTCGGACAGGTACCCTACGAGCAGTACTTC	CASSFGQVPYEQYF
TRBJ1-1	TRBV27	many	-	TGTGCCAGCAGTTTATCCCCTTTTGAGGACACTGAAGCTTTCTTT	CASSLSPFEDTEAFF
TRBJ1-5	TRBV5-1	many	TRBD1	TGCGCCAGCAGCTCGACAGGGGGCATCAATCAGCCCCAGCATTTT	CASSSTGGINQPQHF
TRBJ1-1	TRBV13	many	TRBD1	TGTGCCAGCAGTCCTACCGGGACAGGGGACCCTGAAGCTTTCTTT	CASSPTGTGDPEAFF